This is a list of T cell receptor beta chains from one sample in a study of blood T cell repertoires in COVID-19. TCRdb's table, derived via immunoSEQ multiplex PCR, lists solely in-frame clones and lacks some. The data contain 110,000 or so clones, 70% to 90% of them singletons. Sequenced sample: peripheral blood. The receptor set was obtained from an older woman who had recovered from COVID-19. CDR3s include the opening cysteine and the closing phenylalanine or tryptophan. Fields, in order: D gene, V gene, clone size, J gene, CDR3 DNA, CDR3 protein. D genes are given only for firm matches. A row's size may be missing; if present it is once, few, many or a size class.

>.|TRBV7-2|.|TRBJ1-1
TGTGCCAGCAGCTTAGCAGACAGCGAGAACACTGAAGCTTTCTTT
CASSLADSENTEAFF
>TRBD1|TRBV18|.|TRBJ1-2
TGTGCCAGCTCAGACAGGGGAATCTATGGCTACACCTTC
CASSDRGIYGYTF
>.|TRBV6-2/TRBV6-3|.|TRBJ1-1
TGTGCCAGCAGCCTCCAGGGCCTGGAAGCTTTCTTT
CASSLQGLEAFF
>.|TRBV5-1|.|TRBJ2-5
TGCGCCAGCAGCCCGGGGGACGGGGAGGAGACCCAGTACTTC
CASSPGDGEETQYF
>.|TRBV28|.|TRBJ1-4
TGTGCCAGCAGTGGGGGGAAGGAAAAACTGTTTTTT
CASSGGKEKLFF
>.|TRBV19|.|TRBJ2-4
TGTGCCAGTAGTATTAGCGGACAGGAGTTCAAAAACATTCAGTACTTC
CASSISGQEFKNIQYF
>.|TRBV11-2|.|TRBJ1-3
TGTGCCAGCAGCCCCGGACACTCTGGAAACACCATATATTTT
CASSPGHSGNTIYF
>TRBD2|TRBV7-8|once|TRBJ2-1
TGTGCCAGCAGCCCCGGGACTAGCGGGAGCAATGAGCAGTTCTTC
CASSPGTSGSNEQFF
>TRBD1|TRBV18|.|TRBJ2-7
TGTGCCAGCTCAGCCGGACAGGGCGGCGAGCAGTACTTC
CASSAGQGGEQYF
>TRBD1|TRBV19|.|TRBJ1-5
TGTGCCAGTAGTATAGTGGACAGGGATCAGCCCCAGCATTTT
CASSIVDRDQPQHF
>TRBD1|TRBV30|.|TRBJ2-7
TGTGCCTGGAGTCTAGGACAGGCGGGTGAGCAGTACTTC
CAWSLGQAGEQYF
>.|TRBV2|.|TRBJ2-1
TGTGCCAGCAGCGGCGGTGGGAATGAGCAGTTCTTC
CASSGGGNEQFF
>TRBD2|TRBV7-9|.|TRBJ2-1
TGTGCCAGCAGCCCAGGACTAGCAGCCTACAATGAGCAGTTCTTC
CASSPGLAAYNEQFF
>.|TRBV5-8|.|TRBJ1-1
TGTGCCAGCAGCTTGGGGGGGCGGACTGAAGCTTTCTTT
CASSLGGRTEAFF
>.|TRBV19|.|TRBJ1-4
TGTGCCAGTAGTGCATATGGACAGAGCCAGCATAATGAAAAACTGTTTTTT
CASSAYGQSQHNEKLFF
>TRBD1|TRBV5-8|.|TRBJ1-5
TGTGCCAGCAGCTTCCCCCGGACAGGGAACTATCAGCCCCAGCATTTT
CASSFPRTGNYQPQHF
>TRBD1|TRBV29-1|few|TRBJ2-5
TGCAGCGTCGAACCGGGACAGGGGGGAGAGACCCAGTACTTC
CSVEPGQGGETQYF
>.|TRBV21-1|.|TRBJ2-7
TGTGCCAGCAGCCCACCAGCGGGTGGTTACGAGCAGTACTTC
CASSPPAGGYEQYF
>.|TRBV2|once|TRBJ2-6
TGTGCCAGCAGTCCCCGGGCTGGGGCCAACGTCCTGACTTTC
CASSPRAGANVLTF
>.|TRBV27|.|TRBJ2-7
TGTGCCAGCACCCCAGGGTATAATTTCCCCCACGAGCAGTACTTC
CASTPGYNFPHEQYF
>.|TRBV28|.|TRBJ2-3
TGTGCCAGCAGTTCGGTCGAGAGGGGGGGATTCACAGATACGCAGTATTTT
CASSSVERGGFTDTQYF
>.|TRBV19|.|TRBJ1-3
TGTGCCAGTACGGGAAACACCATATATTTT
CASTGNTIYF
>.|TRBV6-4|.|TRBJ2-2
TGTGCCAGCAGTCCCACAGGGCCGACGAACACCGGGGAGCTGTTTTTT
CASSPTGPTNTGELFF
>.|TRBV19|.|TRBJ2-7
TGTGCCAGTAGTACCCGACAGGAGCAGTACTTC
CASSTRQEQYF
>TRBD2|TRBV6-2/TRBV6-3|.|TRBJ2-2
TGTGCCAGCAGCCCACTAGCGCCCGGGGAGCTGTTTTTT
CASSPLAPGELFF
>.|TRBV7-3|.|TRBJ2-7
TGTGCCAGCAGCTTACAGCGGACCTCCTACGAGCAGTACTTC
CASSLQRTSYEQYF
>TRBD1|TRBV6-5|.|TRBJ2-1
TGTGCCAGCAGTTACTACAGGGGAAATGAGCAGTTCTTC
CASSYYRGNEQFF